Sequencing of this TCR beta chain was carried out in a study of blood T cell repertoires in COVID-19. In the study overall: Samples of COVID-19 (acute and convalescent) were obtained from the United States, Italy and Spain.

This CDR3 has 14 amino acids. Trimming removed 0 bases at V and 8 bases at J, with 10 bases between. Looked up from germline, CDR1 is LNHNV and CDR2 is YYDKDF (reference sequence). Sequenced by immunoSEQ multiplex PCR; TCRdb stores in-frame clones only, minus some. This sample carries 150,000 to 160,000 clones, 75% to 90% of them seen once, and the ten largest clones take around 14%. The V gene is TRBV15, the J gene TRBJ2-2, with a possible D match to TRBD2 (6 bases). The material sequenced was peripheral blood. The source is a woman in her forties with acute or convalescent COVID-19. The CDR3 reads CATSRDLGGGELFF. CDR3 DNA: TGTGCCACCAGCAGAGATTTGGGGGGAGGGGAGCTGTTTTTT.